This T cell receptor (beta chain) originates from a study of identical twins. Template switching (which added a universal primer site) was used, and cDNA carried unique molecular identifiers. TCRdb independently ran MiXCR on the 5' RACE reads; one entry per CDR3 protein. The sample has about 530,000 distinct CDR3 sequences; over 12% are singletons. To note about this clonotype: Its antigen remains unknown.

CDR3 length: 15 amino acids. The V end was cut by 1 base, the J end by 2 bases, with 12 bases between. From germline, CDR1 is SGHKS and CDR2 YYEKEE (reference sequence). Study results and caveats: Diverse VJ usage suggested most zero-insertion clonotypes were not invariant T cells. Clonotypes of the beta chain that were abundant in cord blood carried fewer insertions (memory repertoires showed none).

The same specimen was also included in a second study, on yellow fever vaccine responses in identical twins.

The chain employs TRBV5-5 and TRBJ2-5, with D possibly matching TRBD2 (6 bases). This sequence originates from a young woman in good health. Source material: CD4+ T cells sorted from blood. CDR3 loop: CASSLSSGLQETQYF. CDR3 DNA: TGTGCCAGCAGCTTGAGTAGCGGCCTACAAGAGACCCAGTACTTC.